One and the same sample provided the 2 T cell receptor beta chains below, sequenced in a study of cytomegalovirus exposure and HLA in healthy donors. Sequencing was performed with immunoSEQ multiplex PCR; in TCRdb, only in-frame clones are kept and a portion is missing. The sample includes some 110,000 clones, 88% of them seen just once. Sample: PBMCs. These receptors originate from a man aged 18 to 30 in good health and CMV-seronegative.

CDR3 amino acids: CASGRGRGNEQFF. The DNA for the CDR3 is TGTGCCAGCGGTAGGGGGCGGGGCAATGAGCAGTTCTTC. The rearrangement joins TRBV2 to TRBJ2-1; a possible D gene is TRBD1 (7 bases). The CDR3 contains 13 residues. V shed 8 bases and J shed 6 bases, with 14 bases lying between them. Germline V lookup: CDR1 SNHLY, CDR2 FYNNEI.

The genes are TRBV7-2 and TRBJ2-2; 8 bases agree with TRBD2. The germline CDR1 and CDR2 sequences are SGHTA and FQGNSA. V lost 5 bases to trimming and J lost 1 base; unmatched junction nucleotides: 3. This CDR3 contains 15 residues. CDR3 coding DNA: TGTGCCAGCAGCCGGACTAGCCAGAACACCGGGGAGCTGTTTTTT. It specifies CASSRTSQNTGELFF.